The rows below give T cell receptor beta chains drawn from one sample of a study of blood T cell repertoires in COVID-19. Repertoires were generated with immunoSEQ multiplex PCR, while TCRdb's copy carries only in-frame clones and drops some. The table lists around 40,000 clones, 91% of them singletons. The sequenced material came from peripheral blood. These receptors came from a woman younger than 45 in a cohort sampled during active COVID-19. The CDR3 runs from the conserved cysteine through the conserved F or W. D genes are given only for firm matches. Size is omitted from some rows. Given values are once, few, many or a class for expanded clones.

>TRBV19|.|TRBD1|TRBJ1-3
CASSTRQGVSGNTIYF
TGTGCCAGTAGTACTCGACAGGGCGTCTCTGGAAACACCATATATTTT
>TRBV3-1/TRBV3-2|.|.|TRBJ2-2
CASSHQTGELFF
TGTGCCAGCAGCCACCAGACCGGGGAGCTGTTTTTT
>TRBV28|.|.|TRBJ1-5
CASRDSREHF
TGTGCCAGCAGGGACAGTCGTGAGCATTTT
>TRBV5-6|.|TRBD2|TRBJ2-5
CASIPRGGTGTQYF
TGTGCCAGCATTCCGCGGGGGGGCACTGGTACCCAGTACTTC
>TRBV3-1/TRBV3-2|once|TRBD2|TRBJ2-7
CASSQDLGGSPYEQYF
TGTGCCAGCAGCCAAGATCTCGGGGGGTCTCCCTACGAGCAGTACTTC
>TRBV7-2|.|TRBD1|TRBJ2-7
CASSIQRTGYEQYF
TGTGCCAGCAGCATACAACGGACAGGCTACGAGCAGTACTTC
>TRBV5-1|.|.|TRBJ1-4
CASSFYGGEPNEKLFF
TGCGCCAGCAGCTTTTACGGGGGGGAACCTAATGAAAAACTGTTTTTT
>TRBV9|.|.|TRBJ1-1
CASSVKGILNTEAFF
TGTGCCAGCAGCGTAAAGGGGATCCTGAACACTGAAGCTTTCTTT
>TRBV19|.|.|TRBJ2-6
CASTLSGSSGANVLTF
TGTGCCAGTACCCTTAGTGGGAGCTCTGGGGCCAACGTCCTGACTTTC
>TRBV5-6|.|TRBD1|TRBJ1-6
CASSRPGQGYSPLHF
TGTGCCAGCAGCAGACCGGGACAGGGGTATTCACCCCTCCACTTT
>TRBV19|.|TRBD2|TRBJ2-2
CASGTGTSGATGELFF
TGTGCCAGTGGAACCGGGACTAGCGGGGCGACCGGGGAGCTGTTTTTT
>TRBV10-2|.|TRBD1|TRBJ1-4
CASRDRGHVEKLFF
TGCGCCAGCAGGGACAGGGGGCACGTTGAAAAACTGTTTTTT
>TRBV5-6|.|TRBD1|TRBJ2-7
CASSTFQTGQISYEQYF
TGTGCCAGCAGCACCTTCCAGACAGGGCAGATTTCCTACGAGCAGTACTTC
>TRBV5-1|.|.|TRBJ2-5
CASSWGDRQETQYF
TGCGCCAGCAGCTGGGGGGACAGACAAGAGACCCAGTACTTC
>TRBV7-3|.|.|TRBJ1-5
CASSLTTGSNQPQHF
TGTGCCAGCAGCTTAACGACGGGTAGCAATCAGCCCCAGCATTTT
>TRBV2|once|TRBD2|TRBJ2-7
CASSGASGNSYEQYF
TGTGCCAGCAGTGGGGCTAGCGGGAACTCTTACGAGCAGTACTTC
>TRBV7-3|few|.|TRBJ2-7
CASSLTGSGEQYF
TGTGCCAGCAGCTTAACGGGAAGCGGCGAGCAGTACTTC
>TRBV11-2|.|TRBD1|TRBJ2-5
CASSSTRTGNQETQYF
TGTGCCAGCAGCTCCACCCGGACAGGGAATCAAGAGACCCAGTACTTC
>TRBV18|.|.|TRBJ1-4
CASSPDLGSANEKLFF
TGTGCCAGCTCACCAGATTTGGGCAGTGCTAATGAAAAACTGTTTTTT
>TRBV29-1|.|TRBD1|TRBJ1-1
CSVPDRGGPEAFF
TGCAGCGTGCCCGACAGGGGGGGCCCTGAAGCTTTCTTT
>TRBV6-5|.|TRBD1|TRBJ2-7
CASSYKGTGGWEQYF
TGTGCCAGCAGTTACAAGGGGACAGGGGGCTGGGAGCAGTACTTC
>TRBV9|.|.|TRBJ1-4
CASSPRTGPGNEKLFF
TGTGCCAGCAGCCCCCGAACCGGGCCGGGAAATGAAAAACTGTTTTTT